This T cell receptor (beta chain) was obtained from a study of T cells expressing NK-cell markers. About the study: Seven HCMV-seropositive donors and one seronegative donor made up the eight sequenced donors.

Overall study findings and caveats: In a handful of donors, dominant clonotypes made up roughly 28.3-65% of CD3+CD56-NKG2C+ cells.

Comments on this clonotype: Antigen unknown.

This CDR3 region has 14 residues. Germline lookup yields CDR1 LNHNV and CDR2 YYDKDF (reference sequence). 5'RACE template switching with UMIs produced the TCR beta cDNA. Each CDR3 protein gets one entry in TCRdb, which reprocessed the 5' RACE reads and gives no DNA. This repertoire includes about 260,000 distinct CDR3 sequences. The source is a man between 18 and 29 years old in good health. The gene calls are TRBV15 and TRBJ2-3; TCRdb lists TRBD1, though no DNA is available to test this call. The sequenced sample was blood T cells: a sorted CD56 or NKG2C T cell subset, CD4+ or CD8+ T cells, or bulk PBMC T cells (not recorded which). Here the CDR3 reads CATSSGQATDTQYF.